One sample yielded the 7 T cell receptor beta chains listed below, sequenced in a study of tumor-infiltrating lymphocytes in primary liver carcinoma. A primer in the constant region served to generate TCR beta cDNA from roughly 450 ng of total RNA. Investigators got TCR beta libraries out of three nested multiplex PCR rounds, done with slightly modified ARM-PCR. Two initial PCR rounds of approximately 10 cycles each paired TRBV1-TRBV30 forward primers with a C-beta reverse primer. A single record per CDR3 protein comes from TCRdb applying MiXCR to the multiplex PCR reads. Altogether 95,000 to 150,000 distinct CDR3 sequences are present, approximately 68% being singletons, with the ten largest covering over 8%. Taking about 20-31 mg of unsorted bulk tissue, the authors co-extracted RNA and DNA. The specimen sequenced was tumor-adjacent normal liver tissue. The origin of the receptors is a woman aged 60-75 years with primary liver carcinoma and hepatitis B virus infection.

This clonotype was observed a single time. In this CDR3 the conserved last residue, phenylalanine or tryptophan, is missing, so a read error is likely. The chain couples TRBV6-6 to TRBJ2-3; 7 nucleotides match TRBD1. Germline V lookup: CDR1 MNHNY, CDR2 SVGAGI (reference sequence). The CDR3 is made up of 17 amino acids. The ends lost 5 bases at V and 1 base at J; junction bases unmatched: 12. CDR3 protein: CASSTWTGRSGTDTQYL. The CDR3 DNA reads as TGTGCCAGCAGTACTTGGACAGGAAGGAGTGGCACAGATACGCAGTATCTT.

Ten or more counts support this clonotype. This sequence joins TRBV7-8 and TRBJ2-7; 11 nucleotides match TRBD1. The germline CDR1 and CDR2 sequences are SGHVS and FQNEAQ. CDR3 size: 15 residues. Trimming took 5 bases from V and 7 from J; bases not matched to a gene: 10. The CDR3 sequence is CASSVGQGAMGEQYF. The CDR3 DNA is TGTGCCAGCAGCGTAGGACAGGGGGCGATGGGGGAGCAGTACTTC.

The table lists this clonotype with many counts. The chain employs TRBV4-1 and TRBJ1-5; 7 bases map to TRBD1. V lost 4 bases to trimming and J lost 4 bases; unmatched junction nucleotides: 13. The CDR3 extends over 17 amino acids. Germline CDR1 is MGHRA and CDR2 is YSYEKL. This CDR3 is CASSPRQGVTLNQPQHF. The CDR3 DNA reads TGCGCCAGCAGCCCTCGACAGGGAGTAACCCTTAATCAGCCCCAGCATTTT.

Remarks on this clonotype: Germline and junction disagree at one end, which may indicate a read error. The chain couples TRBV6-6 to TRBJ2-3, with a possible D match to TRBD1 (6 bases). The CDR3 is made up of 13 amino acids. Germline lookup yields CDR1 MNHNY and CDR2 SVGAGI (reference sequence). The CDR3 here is CAGVQGSTDTQYF. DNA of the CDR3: TGTGCCGGCGTTCAGGGGAGCACAGATACACAGTATTTT.

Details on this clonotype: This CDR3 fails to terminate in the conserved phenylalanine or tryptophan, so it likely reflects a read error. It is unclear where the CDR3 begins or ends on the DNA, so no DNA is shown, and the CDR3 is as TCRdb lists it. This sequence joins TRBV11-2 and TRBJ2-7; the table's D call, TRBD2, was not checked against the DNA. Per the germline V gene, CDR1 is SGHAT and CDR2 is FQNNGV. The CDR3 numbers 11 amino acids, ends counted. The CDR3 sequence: CASDSASSLEY.

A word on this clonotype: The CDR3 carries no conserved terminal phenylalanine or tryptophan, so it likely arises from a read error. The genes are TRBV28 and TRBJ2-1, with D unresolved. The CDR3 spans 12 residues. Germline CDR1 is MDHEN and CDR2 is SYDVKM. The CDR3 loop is CASCLMVNEQFL. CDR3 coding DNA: TGTGCCAGCTGTTTGATGGTAAATGAGCAGTTCCTC.

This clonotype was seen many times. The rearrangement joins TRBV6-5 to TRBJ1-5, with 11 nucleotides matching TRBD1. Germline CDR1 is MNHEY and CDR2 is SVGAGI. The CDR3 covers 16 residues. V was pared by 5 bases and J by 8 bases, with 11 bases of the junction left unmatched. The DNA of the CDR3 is TGTGCCAGCAGTCCTTCCGGACAGGGGGCTGGGAAGCCCCAGCATTTT. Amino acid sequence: CASSPSGQGAGKPQHF.